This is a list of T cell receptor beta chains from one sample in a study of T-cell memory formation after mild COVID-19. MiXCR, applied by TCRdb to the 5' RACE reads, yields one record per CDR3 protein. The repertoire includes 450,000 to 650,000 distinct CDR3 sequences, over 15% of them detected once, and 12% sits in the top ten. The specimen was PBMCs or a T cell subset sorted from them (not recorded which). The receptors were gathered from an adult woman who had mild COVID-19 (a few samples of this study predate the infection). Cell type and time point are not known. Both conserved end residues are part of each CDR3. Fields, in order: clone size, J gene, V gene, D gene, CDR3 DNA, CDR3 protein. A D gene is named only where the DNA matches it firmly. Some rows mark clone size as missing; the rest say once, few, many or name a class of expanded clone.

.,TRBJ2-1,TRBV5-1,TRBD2,TGCGCCAGCCGAATAGCGGGACGAAACAATGAGCAGTTCTTC,CASRIAGRNNEQFF
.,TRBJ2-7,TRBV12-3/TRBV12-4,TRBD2,TGTGCCAGCAGGAGACTAGCGGGGATTCACAATGAGCAGTACTTC,CASRRLAGIHNEQYF
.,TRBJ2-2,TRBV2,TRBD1,TGTGCCAGCAGTCCCGGGACAGGGTTCAACACCGGGGAGCTGTTTTTT,CASSPGTGFNTGELFF
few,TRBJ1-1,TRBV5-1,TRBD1,TGCGCCAGCAGCTTGGAGACAGGGGGAATCACTGAAGCTTTCTTT,CASSLETGGITEAFF
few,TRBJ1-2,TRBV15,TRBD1,TGTGCCACCAGCAGCCTGGGACAGGGGCCCTTCTATGGCTACACCTTC,CATSSLGQGPFYGYTF
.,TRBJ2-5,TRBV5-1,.,TGCGCCAGCACCCAATTGTCTGCAACGGAGACCCAGTACTTC,CASTQLSATETQYF
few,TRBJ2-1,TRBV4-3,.,TGCGCCAGCAGCCAAGGAAGTCGGCAAGCCAATGAGCAGTTCTTC,CASSQGSRQANEQFF
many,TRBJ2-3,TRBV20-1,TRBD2,TGCAGTGCTAGAGATGATCTAGCGGGAGAGTCAGATACGCAGTATTTT,CSARDDLAGESDTQYF
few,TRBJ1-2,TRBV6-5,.,TGTGCCAGCCAACCAGCGACAGAGAGGGGTCGCTACACCTTC,CASQPATERGRYTF
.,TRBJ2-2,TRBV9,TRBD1,TGTGCCAGCGGACGACAGGGGGCCGGCACCGGGGAGCTGTTTTTT,CASGRQGAGTGELFF
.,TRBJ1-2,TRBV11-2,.,TGTGCCAGCAGCCAGGGAGGGTTTGACTATGGCTACACCTTC,CASSQGGFDYGYTF
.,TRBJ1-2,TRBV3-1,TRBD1,TGTGCCAGCAGCCCGGGGACAGCGGTTAACTATGGCTACACCTTC,CASSPGTAVNYGYTF
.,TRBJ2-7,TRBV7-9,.,TGTGCCAGCAGCTTAGAAGACAGACCAGCCTACGAGCAGTACTTC,CASSLEDRPAYEQYF
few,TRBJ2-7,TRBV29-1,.,TGCAGCGTTATGGACCCGGGCTCCATCGAGCAGTACTTC,CSVMDPGSIEQYF
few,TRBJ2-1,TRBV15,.,TGTGCCACCAGCAGAGATGTTGGCGGGAATGAGCAGTTCTTC,CATSRDVGGNEQFF
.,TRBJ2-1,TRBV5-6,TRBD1,TGTGCCAGCAGCCTAGCACCGGGACAGGGGTACAATGAGCAGTTCTTC,CASSLAPGQGYNEQFF
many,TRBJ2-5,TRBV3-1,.,TGTGCCAGCAGCCAAGGAAACTTACAAGAGACCCAGTACTTC,CASSQGNLQETQYF
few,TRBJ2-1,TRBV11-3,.,TGTGCCAGCAGCGCGGATGTCTCCTACAATGAGCAGTTCTTC,CASSADVSYNEQFF
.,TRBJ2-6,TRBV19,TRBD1,TGTGCCAGTAGTACCGAAAGGGGGCTGCGCTCTGGGGCCAACGTCCTGACTTTC,CASSTERGLRSGANVLTF
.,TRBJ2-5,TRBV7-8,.,TGTGCCAGCAGCTTAGAGCGGCTGGTACAAGAGACCCAGTACTTC,CASSLERLVQETQYF
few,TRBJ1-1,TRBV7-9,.,TGTGCCAGCAGCCTCTGGGAGACTGAAGCTTTCTTT,CASSLWETEAFF
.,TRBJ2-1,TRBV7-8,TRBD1,TGTGCCAGCAGCGCGTCAGACAGGGGCCGGGGTGAGCAGTTCTTC,CASSASDRGRGEQFF
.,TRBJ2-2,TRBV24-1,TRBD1,TGTGCCACCAGGGGACAGACGAACACCGGGGAGCTGTTTTTT,CATRGQTNTGELFF
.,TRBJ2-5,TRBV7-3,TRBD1,TGTGCCAGCAGCTTATTACCCCGGGACAGCGGACAAGAGACCCAGTACTTC,CASSLLPRDSGQETQYF
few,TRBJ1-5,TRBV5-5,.,TGTGCCAGCAGCCCCATCCATGGTGACACTAGCAATCAGCCCCAGCATTTT,CASSPIHGDTSNQPQHF
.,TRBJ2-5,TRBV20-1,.,TGCAGTGCTAGGGGCGGGACCTCGGGGACCCAGTACTTC,CSARGGTSGTQYF
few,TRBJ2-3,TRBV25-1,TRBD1,TGTGCCACCCATTACAGGGGAGATACGCAGTATTTT,CATHYRGDTQYF
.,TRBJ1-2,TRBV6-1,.,TGTGCCAGCAGTGAATATGGAGCGGGGGGCTACACCTTC,CASSEYGAGGYTF
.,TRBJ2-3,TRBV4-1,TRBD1,TGCGCCAGCAGCTCGGTCGGACAGGGCTGGGCAGATACGCAGTATTTT,CASSSVGQGWADTQYF
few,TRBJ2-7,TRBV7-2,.,TGTGCCAGCAGCCCACGGAGAACCTACGAGCAGTACTTC,CASSPRRTYEQYF
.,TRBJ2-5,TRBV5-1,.,TGCGCCAGCAGCCTTCATACAGGGTACCAAGAGACCCAGTACTTC,CASSLHTGYQETQYF
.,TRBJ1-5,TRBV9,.,TGTGCCAGCAGCGTAGGTCGGTCGAGCCAGCCCCAGCATTTT,CASSVGRSSQPQHF
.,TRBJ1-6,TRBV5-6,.,TGTGCCAGCAGCCTCGGGGCCTCCTATAATTCACCCCTCCACTTT,CASSLGASYNSPLHF
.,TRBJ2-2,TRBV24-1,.,TGTGCCACCAGTGACCCAGGGTCCCAGAACACCGGGGAGCTGTTTTTT,CATSDPGSQNTGELFF
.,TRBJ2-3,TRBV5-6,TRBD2,TGTGCCAGCAGCCACCCGAGCGGGGGGGCAGATACGCAGTATTTT,CASSHPSGGADTQYF
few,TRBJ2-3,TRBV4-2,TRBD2,TGTGCCAGCAGCCTTGGGACTAGCGGGGGGGCGGTAGATACGCAGTATTTT,CASSLGTSGGAVDTQYF
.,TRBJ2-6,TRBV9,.,TGTGCCAGCAGCGTAGAGGTGGTTGGGGCCAACGTCCTGACTTTC,CASSVEVVGANVLTF
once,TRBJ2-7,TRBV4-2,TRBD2,TGTGCCAGCAGCCAAGTAGTTGACGGGGGGGCCAGCTCCTACGAGCAGTACTTC,CASSQVVDGGASSYEQYF
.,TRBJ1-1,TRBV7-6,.,TGTGCCAGCAGCTTGAACGGCTTGACTGAAGCTTTCTTT,CASSLNGLTEAFF
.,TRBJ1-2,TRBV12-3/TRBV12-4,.,TGTGCCAGCAGTTTGGCACAGGTATACAACTATGGCTACACCTTC,CASSLAQVYNYGYTF
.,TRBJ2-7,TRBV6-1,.,TGTGCCAGCAGTCGGGACGCATGGGACGAGCAGTACTTC,CASSRDAWDEQYF
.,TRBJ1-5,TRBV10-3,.,TGTGCCACCACCCCCGGGGAAACTCATCAGCCCCAGCATTTT,CATTPGETHQPQHF
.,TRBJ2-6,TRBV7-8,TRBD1,TGTGCCAGCAGCCTCCGCACTCCGGGACAGGGTACTTCTGGGGCCAACGTCCTGACTTTC,CASSLRTPGQGTSGANVLTF
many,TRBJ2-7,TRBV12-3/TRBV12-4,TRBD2,TGTGCCAGCAGTTTAACTAGCGCGACCTACGAGCAGTACTTC,CASSLTSATYEQYF
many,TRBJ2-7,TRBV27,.,TGTGCCAGCAGCTTATCTCGGGGTTACGAGCAGTACTTC,CASSLSRGYEQYF